The T cell receptor beta chain under discussion was sequenced for a study of T-cell memory formation after mild COVID-19. Findings and caveats of the study: Confirmation was lacking for SARS-CoV-2 specificity of second-wave clones that peaked on day 37. Certain responding clones were present in pre-infection memory, suggesting participation of cross-reactive memory. Clones contracting across day 15 to 85 had a balanced CD4/CD8 profile; later expanding clones leaned CD4+.

Deletions cut 5 bases from V and 4 bases from J, with 21 bases between. The V gene's germline CDR1 is MNHEY and CDR2 SVGEGT. The CDR3 totals 17 residues. From 5'RACE with constant-segment primers came TCR alpha and TCR beta cDNA libraries that carried sample barcodes and UMIs. Each CDR3 protein is one row after TCRdb ran MiXCR on the 5' RACE reads. Altogether more than 350,000 distinct CDR3 sequences are present, under 25% being singletons, with the ten largest covering roughly an eighth. This clonotype was observed a few times. As yet, its antigen is unknown. Sequences were obtained from PBMCs or a T cell subset sorted from them (not recorded which). The chain uses TRBV6-2 or TRBV6-3 and TRBJ1-5; D is perhaps TRBD1 (6 bases). The sequence was obtained from an adult woman who had mild COVID-19 (a few samples of this study predate the infection). Cell type and time point are not known. CDR3 region: CASSEDVPGTRNQPQHF. The CDR3 DNA sequence: TGTGCCAGCAGTGAGGATGTGCCAGGGACACGAAATCAGCCCCAGCATTTT.